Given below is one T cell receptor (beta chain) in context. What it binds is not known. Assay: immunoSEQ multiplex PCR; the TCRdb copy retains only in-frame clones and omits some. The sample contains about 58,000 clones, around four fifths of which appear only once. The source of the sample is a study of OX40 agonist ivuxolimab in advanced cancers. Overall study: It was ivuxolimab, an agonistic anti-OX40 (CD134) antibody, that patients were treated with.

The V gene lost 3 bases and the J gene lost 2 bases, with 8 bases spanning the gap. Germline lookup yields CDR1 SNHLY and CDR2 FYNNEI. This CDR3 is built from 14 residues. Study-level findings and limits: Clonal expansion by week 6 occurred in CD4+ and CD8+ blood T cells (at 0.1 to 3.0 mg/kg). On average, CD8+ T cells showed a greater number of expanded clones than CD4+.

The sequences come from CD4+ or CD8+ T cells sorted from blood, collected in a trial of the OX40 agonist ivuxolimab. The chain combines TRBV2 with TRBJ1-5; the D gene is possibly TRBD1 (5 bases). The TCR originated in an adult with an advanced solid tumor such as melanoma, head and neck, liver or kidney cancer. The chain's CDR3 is CASSEWDGNQPQHF. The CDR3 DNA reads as TGTGCCAGCAGTGAGTGGGACGGCAATCAGCCCCAGCATTTT.